The rows below give T cell receptor beta chains drawn from one sample of a study of blood T cells in healthy people across ages. TCRdb used MiXCR to reprocess the 5' RACE reads, holding one entry per CDR3 protein. The sample includes around 1,700,000 distinct CDR3 sequences, over 25% of them seen just once. Input material: blood. The receptors originated from a woman aged 25 to 39 in good health. Each CDR3 is given with its conserved first and last residue. A D gene is named only where the DNA matches it firmly. Clone sizes are given selectively: once, few, many, or a class where the clone is expanded.

abundance: .
v_gene: TRBV10-3
j_gene: TRBJ1-2
d_gene: .
CDR3aa: CAISETVLGYGYTF
CDR3nt: TGTGCCATCAGTGAGACGGTGCTGGGCTATGGCTACACCTTC

abundance: few
v_gene: TRBV5-1
j_gene: TRBJ2-5
d_gene: TRBD1
CDR3aa: CASSLGTGTDQETQYF
CDR3nt: TGCGCCAGCAGCTTGGGGACCGGGACAGACCAAGAGACCCAGTACTTC

abundance: .
v_gene: TRBV14
j_gene: TRBJ2-3
d_gene: .
CDR3aa: CTSSQDWTATDTQYF
CDR3nt: TGTACCAGCAGCCAAGATTGGACGGCCACAGATACGCAGTATTTT

abundance: many
v_gene: TRBV10-3
j_gene: TRBJ2-7
d_gene: .
CDR3aa: CAISVRESGSEQYF
CDR3nt: TGTGCCATCAGTGTTAGGGAAAGCGGTTCCGAGCAGTACTTC

abundance: .
v_gene: TRBV14
j_gene: TRBJ2-3
d_gene: .
CDR3aa: CASSQGSAGRADTQYF
CDR3nt: TGTGCCAGCAGCCAAGGATCGGCAGGGAGAGCAGATACGCAGTATTTT

abundance: .
v_gene: TRBV7-2
j_gene: TRBJ1-1
d_gene: TRBD1
CDR3aa: CASSSRWTGVGTEAFF
CDR3nt: TGTGCCAGCAGCTCTAGGTGGACAGGGGTTGGAACTGAAGCTTTCTTT

abundance: .
v_gene: TRBV15
j_gene: TRBJ2-1
d_gene: TRBD1
CDR3aa: CATSRLGTGGNEQFF
CDR3nt: TGTGCCACCAGCAGACTCGGGACAGGTGGTAATGAGCAGTTCTTC

abundance: .
v_gene: TRBV6-6
j_gene: TRBJ2-7
d_gene: .
CDR3aa: CASSPLGGREYEQYF
CDR3nt: TGTGCCAGCAGTCCCCTTGGAGGGCGGGAATACGAGCAGTACTTC

abundance: few
v_gene: TRBV9
j_gene: TRBJ2-5
d_gene: .
CDR3aa: CASSVASGSGETQYF
CDR3nt: TGTGCCAGCAGCGTCGCAAGCGGGTCGGGTGAGACCCAGTACTTC

abundance: few
v_gene: TRBV7-2
j_gene: TRBJ2-4
d_gene: .
CDR3aa: CASSLVGTPNIQYF
CDR3nt: TGTGCCAGCAGCTTAGTAGGGACGCCAAACATTCAGTACTTC

abundance: many
v_gene: TRBV20-1
j_gene: TRBJ2-1
d_gene: .
CDR3aa: CSAEIIKRSIYNEQFF
CDR3nt: TGCAGTGCGGAGATTATTAAGCGGTCAATATACAATGAGCAGTTCTTC

abundance: .
v_gene: TRBV20-1
j_gene: TRBJ2-5
d_gene: .
CDR3aa: CSATLGGEQYF
CDR3nt: TGCAGTGCTACCCTAGGGGGAGAGCAGTACTTC

abundance: few
v_gene: TRBV3-1
j_gene: TRBJ1-1
d_gene: .
CDR3aa: CASSRVGGSGAEAFF
CDR3nt: TGTGCCAGCAGCCGGGTGGGAGGTTCCGGGGCTGAAGCTTTCTTT

abundance: few
v_gene: TRBV7-2
j_gene: TRBJ2-5
d_gene: .
CDR3aa: CASSGSLLETQYF
CDR3nt: TGTGCCAGCAGTGGGAGCCTTTTGGAGACCCAGTACTTC

abundance: few
v_gene: TRBV12-5
j_gene: TRBJ1-6
d_gene: .
CDR3aa: CASGGGAPLHF
CDR3nt: TGTGCTAGTGGTGGAGGTGCACCCCTCCACTTT

abundance: .
v_gene: TRBV4-1
j_gene: TRBJ1-2
d_gene: .
CDR3aa: CASSQGRGGDGYTF
CDR3nt: TGCGCCAGCAGCCAGGGAAGGGGAGGTGATGGCTACACCTTC

abundance: many
v_gene: TRBV2
j_gene: TRBJ2-1
d_gene: TRBD2
CDR3aa: CASDGGETEQFF
CDR3nt: TGTGCCAGCGATGGGGGGGAAACTGAGCAGTTCTTC

abundance: few
v_gene: TRBV13
j_gene: TRBJ2-7
d_gene: TRBD2
CDR3aa: CASTWTSGEREQYF
CDR3nt: TGTGCCAGCACCTGGACTAGCGGGGAAAGGGAGCAGTACTTC

abundance: many
v_gene: TRBV2
j_gene: TRBJ2-7
d_gene: TRBD1
CDR3aa: CASSETGTDHYEQYF
CDR3nt: TGTGCCAGCAGTGAAACCGGGACAGACCACTACGAGCAGTACTTC

abundance: .
v_gene: TRBV30
j_gene: TRBJ2-3
d_gene: TRBD2
CDR3aa: CAWSAGLADTQYF
CDR3nt: TGTGCCTGGAGTGCCGGACTAGCGGATACGCAGTATTTT

abundance: .
v_gene: TRBV28
j_gene: TRBJ2-5
d_gene: .
CDR3aa: CAASGALGAETQYF
CDR3nt: TGTGCCGCCAGCGGAGCACTCGGGGCGGAGACCCAGTACTTC

abundance: .
v_gene: TRBV1
j_gene: TRBJ2-7
d_gene: .
CDR3aa: CTSSQPRSKRGSYEQYF
CDR3nt: TGCACCAGCAGCCAGCCCCGTTCCAAGCGGGGCTCCTACGAGCAGTACTTC

abundance: .
v_gene: TRBV7-6
j_gene: TRBJ2-1
d_gene: TRBD2
CDR3aa: CAISLEASGSRNEQFF
CDR3nt: TGTGCCATCAGCTTAGAGGCTAGCGGGAGTAGGAATGAGCAGTTCTTC

abundance: few
v_gene: TRBV7-2
j_gene: TRBJ2-1
d_gene: TRBD1
CDR3aa: CASSLAGQGANEQFF
CDR3nt: TGTGCCAGCAGCTTAGCGGGACAGGGGGCTAATGAGCAGTTCTTC

abundance: .
v_gene: TRBV12-3/TRBV12-4
j_gene: TRBJ2-2
d_gene: .
CDR3aa: CASRRLGTGELFF
CDR3nt: TGTGCCAGCAGGAGACTTGGCACCGGGGAGCTGTTTTTT

abundance: once
v_gene: TRBV5-6
j_gene: TRBJ2-3
d_gene: .
CDR3aa: CASGTFGERSTDTQYF
CDR3nt: TGTGCCAGCGGGACCTTTGGAGAGCGGAGCACAGATACGCAGTATTTT

abundance: few
v_gene: TRBV20-1
j_gene: TRBJ2-7
d_gene: .
CDR3aa: CSARGSGLAVAPIGEQYF
CDR3nt: TGCAGTGCTAGAGGGTCAGGACTTGCCGTTGCCCCAATCGGGGAGCAGTACTTC

abundance: .
v_gene: TRBV7-9
j_gene: TRBJ1-6
d_gene: .
CDR3aa: CASSPPGGYSPLHF
CDR3nt: TGTGCCAGCAGCCCCCCGGGGGGATATTCACCCCTCCACTTT

abundance: many
v_gene: TRBV7-7
j_gene: TRBJ2-5
d_gene: .
CDR3aa: CASSTGQRETQYF
CDR3nt: TGTGCCAGCAGCACGGGACAACGGGAGACCCAGTACTTC

abundance: .
v_gene: TRBV4-1
j_gene: TRBJ2-3
d_gene: .
CDR3aa: CASSRGTDTDTQYF
CDR3nt: TGCGCCAGCAGCCGAGGGACTGATACAGATACGCAGTATTTT

abundance: .
v_gene: TRBV6-5
j_gene: TRBJ1-5
d_gene: .
CDR3aa: CASRPGTPYSNQPQHF
CDR3nt: TGTGCCAGCCGGCCCGGGACACCTTATAGCAATCAGCCCCAGCATTTT

abundance: few
v_gene: TRBV14
j_gene: TRBJ1-2
d_gene: .
CDR3aa: CASSPQGLGNYTF
CDR3nt: TGTGCCAGCAGCCCACAGGGTTTGGGCAACTACACCTTC

abundance: .
v_gene: TRBV7-7
j_gene: TRBJ2-5
d_gene: .
CDR3aa: CASSPSYREGETQYF
CDR3nt: TGTGCCAGCAGCCCAAGTTACAGGGAGGGCGAGACCCAGTACTTC

abundance: .
v_gene: TRBV25-1
j_gene: TRBJ1-4
d_gene: .
CDR3aa: CASSDRDIRFREKLFF
CDR3nt: TGTGCCAGCAGTGATCGCGATATCCGCTTCCGAGAAAAACTGTTTTTT

abundance: few
v_gene: TRBV6-5
j_gene: TRBJ1-2
d_gene: .
CDR3aa: CASSYSGSGYGYTF
CDR3nt: TGTGCCAGCAGTTACTCGGGCAGTGGCTATGGCTACACCTTC

abundance: many
v_gene: TRBV9
j_gene: TRBJ2-3
d_gene: .
CDR3aa: CASSVARTDTQYF
CDR3nt: TGCGCCAGCAGCGTCGCCCGCACAGATACGCAGTATTTT

abundance: few
v_gene: TRBV24-1
j_gene: TRBJ2-1
d_gene: TRBD1
CDR3aa: CATSDPSTGVMGEQFF
CDR3nt: TGTGCCACCAGTGACCCTTCGACAGGGGTCATGGGTGAGCAGTTCTTC

abundance: .
v_gene: TRBV9
j_gene: TRBJ2-3
d_gene: TRBD1
CDR3aa: CASSVSHRGSTDTQYF
CDR3nt: TGTGCCAGCAGCGTGTCCCACAGGGGCAGCACAGATACGCAGTATTTT

abundance: .
v_gene: TRBV10-3
j_gene: TRBJ1-2
d_gene: .
CDR3aa: CAISDLEQGRANYGYTF
CDR3nt: TGTGCCATCAGTGACCTTGAACAGGGACGAGCTAACTATGGCTACACCTTC

abundance: few
v_gene: TRBV4-2
j_gene: TRBJ1-1
d_gene: .
CDR3aa: CASSQATGGEAFF
CDR3nt: TGTGCCAGCAGCCAGGCTACAGGTGGAGAAGCTTTCTTT

abundance: many
v_gene: TRBV20-1
j_gene: TRBJ2-1
d_gene: .
CDR3aa: CSARDTGFGNEQFF
CDR3nt: TGCAGTGCTAGAGACACAGGGTTCGGGAATGAGCAGTTCTTC